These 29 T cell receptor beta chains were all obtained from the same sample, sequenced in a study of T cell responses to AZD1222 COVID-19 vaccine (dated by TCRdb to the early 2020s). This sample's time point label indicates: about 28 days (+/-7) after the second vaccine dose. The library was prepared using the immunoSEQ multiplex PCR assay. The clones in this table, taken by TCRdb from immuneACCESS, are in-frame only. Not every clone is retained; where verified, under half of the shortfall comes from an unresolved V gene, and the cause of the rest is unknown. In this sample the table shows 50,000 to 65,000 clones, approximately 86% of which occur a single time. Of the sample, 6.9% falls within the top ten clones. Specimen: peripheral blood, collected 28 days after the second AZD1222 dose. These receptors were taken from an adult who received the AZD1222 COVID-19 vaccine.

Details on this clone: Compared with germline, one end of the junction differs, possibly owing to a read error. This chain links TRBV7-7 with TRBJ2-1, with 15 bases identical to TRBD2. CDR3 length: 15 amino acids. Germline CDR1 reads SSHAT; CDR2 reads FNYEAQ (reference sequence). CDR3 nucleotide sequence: TGTGCTAGCAGCTCAGGACTAGCGGGAGGGAGCGAGCAGTTCTTC. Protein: CASSSGLAGGSEQFF.

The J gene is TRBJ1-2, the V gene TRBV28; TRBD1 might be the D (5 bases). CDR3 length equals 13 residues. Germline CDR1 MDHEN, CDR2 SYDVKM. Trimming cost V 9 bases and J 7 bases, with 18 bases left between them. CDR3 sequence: CASYLGTSSGYTF. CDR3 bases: TGTGCCAGTTACTTGGGGACGAGCAGTGGCTACACCTTC.

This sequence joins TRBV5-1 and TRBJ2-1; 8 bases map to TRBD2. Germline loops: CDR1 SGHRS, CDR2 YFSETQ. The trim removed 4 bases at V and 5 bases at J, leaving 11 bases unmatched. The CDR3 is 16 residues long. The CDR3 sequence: CASSRNRGGLNNEQFF. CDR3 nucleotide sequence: TGCGCCAGCAGCCGAAACCGGGGGGGCCTAAACAATGAGCAGTTCTTC.

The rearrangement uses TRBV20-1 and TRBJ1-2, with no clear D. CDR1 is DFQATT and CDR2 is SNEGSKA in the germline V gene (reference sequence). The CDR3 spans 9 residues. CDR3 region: CRPKDGYTF. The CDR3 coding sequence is TGCAGGCCGAAAGATGGCTACACCTTC.

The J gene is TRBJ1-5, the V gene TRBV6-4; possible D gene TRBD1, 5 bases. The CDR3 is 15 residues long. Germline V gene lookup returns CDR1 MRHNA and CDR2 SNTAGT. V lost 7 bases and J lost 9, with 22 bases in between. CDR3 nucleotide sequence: TGTGCCAGCAAAATTGGGGGAGGCCTCCAAGGGCCCCAGCATTTT. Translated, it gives CASKIGGGLQGPQHF.

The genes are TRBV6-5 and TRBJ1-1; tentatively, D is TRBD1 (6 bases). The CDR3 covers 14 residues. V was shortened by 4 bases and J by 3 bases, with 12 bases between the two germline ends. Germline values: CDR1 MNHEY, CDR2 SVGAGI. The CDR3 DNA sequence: TGTGCCAGCAGTTGGGGGGGCGGGGACACTGAAGCTTTCTTT. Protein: CASSWGGGDTEAFF.

The CDR3 DNA follows: TGTGCCAGCAGCTTAGCCATCGGGGGCACAGATACGCAGTATTTT. Translation gives CASSLAIGGTDTQYF. The V gene is TRBV7-6, the J gene TRBJ2-3; tentatively, D is TRBD2 (5 bases). Germline CDR1 is SGHVS and CDR2 is FNYEAQ. The CDR3 runs 15 residues. Trimming removed 0 bases at V and 1 base at J, with 8 bases between.

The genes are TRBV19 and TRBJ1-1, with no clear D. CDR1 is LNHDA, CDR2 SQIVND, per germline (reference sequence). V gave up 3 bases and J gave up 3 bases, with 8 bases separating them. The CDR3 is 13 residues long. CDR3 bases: TGTGCCAGTAGTATGGTACGGGACACTGAAGCTTTCTTT. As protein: CASSMVRDTEAFF.

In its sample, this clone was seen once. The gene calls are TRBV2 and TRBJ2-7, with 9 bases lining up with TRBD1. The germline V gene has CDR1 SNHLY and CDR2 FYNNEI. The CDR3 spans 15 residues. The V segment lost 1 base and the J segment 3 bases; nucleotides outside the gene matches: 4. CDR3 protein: CASSEEGTGNYEQYF. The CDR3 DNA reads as TGTGCCAGCAGTGAAGAGGGGACAGGGAACTACGAGCAGTACTTC.

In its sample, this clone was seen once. The CDR3 DNA is TGCGCCAGCAGCTTGGAGGGGTCTGGCTACACCTTC. Translating it yields CASSLEGSGYTF. This sequence joins TRBV5-1 and TRBJ1-2; the D gene is possibly TRBD1 (5 bases). The V gene's germline CDR1 is SGHRS and CDR2 YFSETQ. The CDR3 spans 12 residues. V lost 0 bases, J lost 7 bases, and 7 bases lay in between.

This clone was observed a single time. The CDR3 nucleotides are TGTGCCATCAGTGAGGCCACAGGGATCGGCACTGAAGCTTTCTTT. Translating it yields CAISEATGIGTEAFF. V gene TRBV10-3 combines with J gene TRBJ1-1; D perhaps matches TRBD1 (6 bases). The length of the CDR3 is 15 residues. The V end was cut by 2 bases, the J end by 4 bases, with 14 bases between. The germline CDR1 and CDR2 sequences are ENHRY and SYGVKD.

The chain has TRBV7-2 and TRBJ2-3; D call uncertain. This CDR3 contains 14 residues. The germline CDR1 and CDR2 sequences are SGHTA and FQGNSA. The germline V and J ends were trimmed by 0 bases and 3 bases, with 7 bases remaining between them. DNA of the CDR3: TGTGCCAGCAGCTTAGCGCTTCTGACAGATACGCAGTATTTT. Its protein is CASSLALLTDTQYF.

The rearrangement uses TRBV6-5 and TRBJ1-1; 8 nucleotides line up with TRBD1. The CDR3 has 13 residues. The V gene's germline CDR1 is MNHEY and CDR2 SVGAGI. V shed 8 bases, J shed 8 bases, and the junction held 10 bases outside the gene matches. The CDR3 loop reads CASLFTGGDEAFF. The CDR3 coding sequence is TGTGCCAGCCTGTTTACAGGGGGAGACGAAGCTTTCTTT.

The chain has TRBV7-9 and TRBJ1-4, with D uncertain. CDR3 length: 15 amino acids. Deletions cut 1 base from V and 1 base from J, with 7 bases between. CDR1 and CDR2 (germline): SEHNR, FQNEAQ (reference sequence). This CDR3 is CASSLDLGTNEKLFF. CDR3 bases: TGTGCCAGCAGCTTAGACCTGGGAACTAATGAAAAACTGTTTTTT.

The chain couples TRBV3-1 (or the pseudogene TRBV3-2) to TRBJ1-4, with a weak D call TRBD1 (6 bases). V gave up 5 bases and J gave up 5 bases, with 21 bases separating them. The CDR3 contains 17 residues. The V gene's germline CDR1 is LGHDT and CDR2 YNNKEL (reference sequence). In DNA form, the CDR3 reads TGTGCCAGCAGCATCACCCTAACAGGGAAGCGAAATGAAAAACTGTTTTTT. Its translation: CASSITLTGKRNEKLFF.

CDR3 loop: CASGFRVSYEQYF. The CDR3 DNA reads as TGTGCCAGCGGCTTTAGGGTCTCCTACGAGCAGTACTTC. The chain links TRBV27 to TRBJ2-7; D not certain. This CDR3 is built from 13 residues. Trimming removed 8 bases from V and 0 bases from J, with 11 bases in between. Per germline, CDR1 MNHEY and CDR2 SMNVEV (reference sequence).

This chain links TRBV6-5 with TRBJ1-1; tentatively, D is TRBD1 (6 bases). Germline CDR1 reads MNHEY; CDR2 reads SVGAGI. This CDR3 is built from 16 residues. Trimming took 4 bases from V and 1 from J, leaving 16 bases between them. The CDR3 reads CASSWIRDTANTEAFF. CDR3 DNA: TGTGCCAGCAGTTGGATACGGGACACGGCGAACACTGAAGCTTTCTTT.

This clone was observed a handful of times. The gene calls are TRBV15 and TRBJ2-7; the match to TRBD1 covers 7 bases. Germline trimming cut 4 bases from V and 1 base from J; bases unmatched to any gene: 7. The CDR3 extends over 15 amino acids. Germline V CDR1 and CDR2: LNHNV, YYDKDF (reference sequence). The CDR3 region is CATSNTGTVSYEQYF. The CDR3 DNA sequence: TGTGCCACCAGCAACACCGGGACAGTTTCCTACGAGCAGTACTTC.

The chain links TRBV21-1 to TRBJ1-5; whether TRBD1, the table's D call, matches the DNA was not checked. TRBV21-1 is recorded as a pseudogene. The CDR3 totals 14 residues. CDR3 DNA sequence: TGTGCCAGCAGCTCTCGACAGGGGCATCAGCCCCAGCATTTT. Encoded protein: CASSSRQGHQPQHF.

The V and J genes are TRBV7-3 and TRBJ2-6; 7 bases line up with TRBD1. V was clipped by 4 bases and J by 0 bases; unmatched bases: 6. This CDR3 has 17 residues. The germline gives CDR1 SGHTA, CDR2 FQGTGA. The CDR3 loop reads CASSSLGQSSGANVLTF. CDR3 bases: TGTGCCAGCAGCTCCCTGGGACAGAGCTCTGGGGCCAACGTCCTGACTTTC.

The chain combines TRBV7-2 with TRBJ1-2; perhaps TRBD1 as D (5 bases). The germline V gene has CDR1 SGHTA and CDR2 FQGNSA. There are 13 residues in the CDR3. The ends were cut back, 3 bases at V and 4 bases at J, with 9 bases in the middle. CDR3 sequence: CASSFDSIYGYTF. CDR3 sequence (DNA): TGTGCCAGCAGCTTTGACAGTATCTATGGCTACACCTTC.

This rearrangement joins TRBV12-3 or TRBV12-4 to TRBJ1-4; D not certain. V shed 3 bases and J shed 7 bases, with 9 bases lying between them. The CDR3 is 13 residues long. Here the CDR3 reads CASSLGGVEKLFF. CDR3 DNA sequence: TGTGCCAGCAGTTTGGGTGGGGTTGAAAAACTGTTTTTT.

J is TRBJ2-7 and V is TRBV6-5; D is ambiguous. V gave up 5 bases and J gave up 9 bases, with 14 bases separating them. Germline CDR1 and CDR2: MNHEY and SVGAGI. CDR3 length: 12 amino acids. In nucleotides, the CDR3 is TGTGCCAGCAGTCCTGGACCCAATAGGCAGTACTTC. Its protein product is CASSPGPNRQYF.

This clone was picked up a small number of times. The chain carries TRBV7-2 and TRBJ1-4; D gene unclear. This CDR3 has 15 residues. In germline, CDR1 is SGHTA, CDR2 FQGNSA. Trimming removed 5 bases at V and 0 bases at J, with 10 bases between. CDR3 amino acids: CASSLFGATNEKLFF. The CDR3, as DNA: TGTGCCAGCAGCCTTTTCGGGGCAACTAATGAAAAACTGTTTTTT.

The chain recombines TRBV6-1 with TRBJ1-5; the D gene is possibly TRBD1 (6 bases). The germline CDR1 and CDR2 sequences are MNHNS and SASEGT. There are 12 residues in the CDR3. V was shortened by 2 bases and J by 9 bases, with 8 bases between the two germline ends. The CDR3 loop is CASSEIRGPQHF. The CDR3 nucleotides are TGTGCCAGCAGTGAAATCAGGGGGCCCCAGCATTTT.

The DNA of the CDR3 is TGTGCCAGCTCACCACCAGCGGGGGGCGCGAACACCGGGGAGCTGTTTTTT. This encodes CASSPPAGGANTGELFF. This sequence joins TRBV18 and TRBJ2-2; 9 bases fit TRBD2. CDR1 and CDR2 from the germline V gene are KGHSH and LQKENI. The length of the CDR3 is 17 residues. V lost 0 bases to trimming and J lost 0 bases; unmatched junction nucleotides: 2.

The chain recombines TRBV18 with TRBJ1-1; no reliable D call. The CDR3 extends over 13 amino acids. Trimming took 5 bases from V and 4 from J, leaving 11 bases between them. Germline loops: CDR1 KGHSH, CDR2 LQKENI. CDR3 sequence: CASSTGVGTEAFF. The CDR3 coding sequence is TGTGCCAGCTCAACTGGGGTGGGCACTGAAGCTTTCTTT.

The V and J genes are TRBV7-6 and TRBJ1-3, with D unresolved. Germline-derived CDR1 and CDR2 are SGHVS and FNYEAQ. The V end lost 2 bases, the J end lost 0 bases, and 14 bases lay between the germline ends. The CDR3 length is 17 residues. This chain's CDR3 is CASSLFGRISSGNTIYF. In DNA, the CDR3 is TGTGCCAGCAGCTTATTCGGCAGGATAAGCTCTGGAAACACCATATATTTT.

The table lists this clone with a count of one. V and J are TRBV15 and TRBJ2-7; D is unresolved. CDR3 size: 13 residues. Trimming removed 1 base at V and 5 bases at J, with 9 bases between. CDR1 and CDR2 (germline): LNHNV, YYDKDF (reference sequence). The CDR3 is CATSRGPPDEQYF. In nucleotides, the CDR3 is TGTGCCACCAGCAGAGGGCCCCCGGACGAGCAGTACTTC.